This entry concerns a single T cell receptor beta chain. What it recognizes is unknown. The data were obtained in a study of cytomegalovirus exposure and HLA in healthy donors. Trimming removed 5 bases at V and 7 bases at J, with 12 bases between. Germline CDR1 is SGHAT and CDR2 is FQNNGV. The CDR3 spans 13 residues. The primer mix had 60 Vbeta and 13 Jbeta primers. TCRdb's copy holds only in-frame clones and misses some; the assay was immunoSEQ multiplex PCR. Here the sample spans some 200,000 clones, about 83% being singletons. General study findings and limits: Overall, about 160 TCR beta chains were annotated as cytomegalovirus-associated. Most likely, a cluster of highly shared sequence variants arose as a sequencing artifact. Later analysis suggested links between common viral pathogens and several top significant clusters.

The specimen was PBMCs. This sequence joins TRBV11-2 and TRBJ2-4; D is possibly TRBD1 (6 bases). The TCR comes from a girl aged 10 to 17 in good health and CMV-seronegative. Here the CDR3 reads CASSPSTGNIQYF. The CDR3 DNA reads as TGTGCCAGCAGCCCTAGCACAGGGAACATTCAGTACTTC.